The next 26 T cell receptor beta chains were all read from a single sample in a study of T cell clonotyping in hematopoietic cell transplantation. TCRdb keeps only in-frame clones here, not all; method: immunoSEQ multiplex PCR. The sample consists of about 76,000 clones, 96% of them appearing once. The sample's time point: recipient sample about 28 days before transplant, after cytoreduction. The sequences come from peripheral blood mononuclear cells, collected before stem cell transplant. These receptors originate from a woman between 50 and 59 years old with acute myeloid leukemia. Some clones in this sample may be carry-over from other donors' samples.

To note about this clone: The same CDR3 is also encoded by other DNA sequences in this sample. CDR3 DNA sequence: TGCGCCAGCAGCTTGGCAGAGACCCAGTACTTC. Translation: CASSLAETQYF. The chain couples TRBV5-1 to TRBJ2-5; unclear D gene. The germline gives CDR1 SGHRS, CDR2 YFSETQ. With 0 bases removed from V and 4 bases from J, the gap between germline ends came to 1 base. The CDR3 extends over 11 amino acids. The full variable domain, with the rest looked up from reference TRBV5-1 and TRBJ2-5, is KAGVTQTPRYLIKTRGQQVTLSCSPISGHRSVSWYQQTPGQGLQFLFEYFSETQRNKGNFPGRFSGRQFSNSRSEMNVSTLELGDSALYLCASSLAETQYFGPGTRLLVL.

The rearrangement links TRBV19 to TRBJ2-3, with D possibly TRBD1 on 6 matching bases. The CDR3 runs 16 residues. CDR1 is LNHDA, CDR2 SQIVND, per germline (reference sequence). Trimming shortened V by 7 bases and J by 6 bases, and 23 bases separated the two germline ends. The CDR3 protein is CASKAVPTGLADTQYF. In DNA, the CDR3 is TGTGCCAGTAAGGCCGTCCCCACAGGGCTTGCGGATACGCAGTATTTT.

This rearrangement joins TRBV28 to TRBJ2-7, with D perhaps TRBD1 (6 bases). The V gene's germline CDR1 is MDHEN and CDR2 SYDVKM. The V end was cut by 5 bases, the J end by 0 bases, with 14 bases between. CDR3 length: 15 amino acids. The CDR3 bases are TGTGCCAGCAGTGAGCCGACAGGAGTCTCCTACGAGCAGTACTTC. Protein: CASSEPTGVSYEQYF. Full variable domain (remainder filled in from reference TRBV28 and TRBJ2-7): DVKVTQSSRYLVKRTGEKVFLECVQDMDHENMFWYRQDPGLGLRLIYFSYDVKMKEKGDIPEGYSVSREKKERFSLILESASTNQTSMYLCASSEPTGVSYEQYFGPGTRLTVT.

The rearrangement joins TRBV7-2 to TRBJ2-3; a possible D gene is TRBD2 (5 bases). The V end was cut by 8 bases, the J end by 6 bases, with 15 bases between. The length of the CDR3 is 13 residues. Germline CDR1 and CDR2: SGHTA and FQGNSA. The CDR3 spells CASGPRVADTQYF. In DNA, the CDR3 is TGTGCCAGCGGGCCCCGGGTAGCGGATACGCAGTATTTT.

The V call is TRBV28, the J call TRBJ1-1, with a tentative D call TRBD1 (5 bases). Germline lookup yields CDR1 MDHEN and CDR2 SYDVKM. The CDR3 has 15 residues. V was trimmed by 5 bases and J by 8 bases, leaving 21 bases between them. This chain's CDR3 is CASSKGRISTDEAFF. Here the CDR3 DNA reads TGTGCCAGCAGTAAGGGGAGGATAAGCACTGACGAAGCTTTCTTT.

The V call is TRBV7-2, the J call TRBJ2-7, with D uncertain. The CDR3 is 14 residues long. From germline, CDR1 is SGHTA and CDR2 FQGNSA. Between the trimmed V and J ends, which lost 1 base and 1 base, there was a span of 8 bases. The CDR3 region has the DNA TGTGCCAGCAGCTTAGTCACCCAGTCCTACGAGCAGTACTTC. Protein sequence: CASSLVTQSYEQYF.

The chain carries TRBV5-4 and TRBJ2-1; maybe TRBD1 (5 bases). V lost 4 bases, J lost 7 bases, and 12 bases lay in between. Germline V gene sequence: CDR1 SGHNT, CDR2 YYREEE (reference sequence). The length of the CDR3 is 13 residues. As DNA, the CDR3 is TGTGCCAGCAGCCTGGACACGTGGAATGAGCAGTTCTTC. Residues: CASSLDTWNEQFF.

The chain has TRBV5-1 and TRBJ2-7; 9 positions agree with TRBD1. This CDR3 spans 15 amino acids. Germline V lookup: CDR1 SGHRS, CDR2 YFSETQ. V lost 2 bases to trimming and J lost 3 bases; unmatched junction nucleotides: 6. The CDR3 sequence: CASSFRGTGHYEQYF. The CDR3 nucleotides read TGCGCCAGCAGCTTTCGGGGGACAGGGCACTACGAGCAGTACTTC.

The chain is built from TRBV5-1 and TRBJ2-7; 8 nucleotides line up with TRBD2. Germline assignment: CDR1 SGHRS and CDR2 YFSETQ. The CDR3 contains 15 residues. The J segment lost 1 base and the V segment lost 1 base, leaving 4 bases of the junction unmatched. The CDR3 sequence: CASSLKLAASYEQYF. The CDR3 nucleotides are TGCGCCAGCAGCTTGAAACTAGCGGCATCCTACGAGCAGTACTTC.

The V and J genes are TRBV5-1 and TRBJ2-3, with 14 bases identical to TRBD2. Germline V gene data show CDR1 as SGHRS and CDR2 as YFSETQ. J was trimmed by 5 bases and V by 0 bases; bases with no gene match: 11. This CDR3 has 19 amino acids. CDR3 nucleotide sequence: TGCGCCAGCAGCTTGGGACTAGCGGGAGGGCCGGTGGTTGAAGATACGCAGTATTTT. It is translated as CASSLGLAGGPVVEDTQYF.

This clone has only one observation. This chain uses TRBV30 with TRBJ1-1, with D maybe TRBD1 (6 bases). Trimming stripped 3 bases from V and 2 bases from J, with 10 bases between. CDR1 is GTSNPN, CDR2 SVGIG, per germline (reference sequence). The CDR3 has 13 residues. CDR3 nucleotide sequence: TGTGCCTGGAGAATGGACAGAAACACTGAAGCTTTCTTT. Its protein is CAWRMDRNTEAFF. Combining the CDR3 with reference TRBV30 and TRBJ1-1 gives the whole variable domain SQTIHQWPATLVQPVGSPLSLECTVEGTSNPNLYWYRQAAGRGLQLLFYSVGIGQISSEVPQNLSASRPQDRQFILSSKKLLLSDSGFYLCAWRMDRNTEAFFGQGTRLTVV.

The chain is built from TRBV20-1 and TRBJ2-3; D is uncertain. This CDR3 region has 11 residues. Germline CDR1 reads DFQATT; CDR2 reads SNEGSKA (reference sequence). The CDR3 DNA is TGCAGCGTCACATTGGGGGATACGCAGTATTTT. Amino acid sequence: CSVTLGDTQYF.

The rearrangement uses TRBV4-2 and TRBJ2-5; D is ambiguous. The germline V gene has CDR1 LGHNA and CDR2 YNFKEQ. The CDR3 has 12 residues. The V end was cut by 1 base, the J end by 13 bases, with 13 bases between. Here the CDR3 DNA reads TGTGCCAGCAGCCAAGTTTCGGAGCACCCGTACTTC. Its protein is CASSQVSEHPYF.

This clone was seen just once. V gene TRBV28 combines with J gene TRBJ1-1, with D hard to call. The CDR3 totals 11 residues. Looked up from germline, CDR1 is MDHEN and CDR2 is SYDVKM. The ends were cut back, 4 bases at V and 7 bases at J, with 7 bases in the middle. CDR3 DNA sequence: TGTGCCAGCAGTTCGTGGGGTGAAGCTTTCTTT. Protein product: CASSSWGEAFF.

The chain couples TRBV2 to TRBJ2-5; no definite D call. Germline V CDR1 and CDR2: SNHLY, FYNNEI. This CDR3 spans 14 amino acids. V was shortened by 8 bases and J by 5 bases, with 18 bases between the two germline ends. The CDR3 DNA is TGTGCCAGCGCCTCAATCACAGTCGGGGAGACCCAGTACTTC. Encoded protein: CASASITVGETQYF.

V is TRBV28 and J is TRBJ1-3; TRBD1 is a possible D gene (5 bases). V lost 3 bases and J 3 bases, leaving 9 bases between the germline ends. Germline lookup yields CDR1 MDHEN and CDR2 SYDVKM. This CDR3 is 14 amino acids long. CDR3 coding DNA: TGTGCCAGCAGTTTTTCCAGGGTTGGAAACACCATATATTTT. This codes for CASSFSRVGNTIYF.

The chain is built from TRBV5-1 and TRBJ2-7; 7 bases line up with TRBD1. Germline V gives CDR1 SGHRS, CDR2 YFSETQ. This CDR3 has 14 residues. After removal of 4 bases from V and 3 bases from J, the junction contained 7 bases not matched to a gene. CDR3 protein: CASSNDRVFYEQYF. CDR3 coding DNA: TGCGCCAGCAGCAACGACAGGGTCTTCTACGAGCAGTACTTC.

The chain couples TRBV28 to TRBJ1-5, with D possibly TRBD1 on 6 matching bases. The length of the CDR3 is 15 residues. The germline V gene has CDR1 MDHEN and CDR2 SYDVKM. Trimming stripped 4 bases from V and 3 bases from J, with 13 bases between. The CDR3 here is CASSSDRRHNQPQHF. The CDR3 nucleotides are TGTGCCAGCAGTTCAGACAGGAGACACAATCAGCCCCAGCATTTT.

This chain links TRBV28 with TRBJ1-5, with 7 bases matching TRBD1. This CDR3 contains 13 residues. The junction had 6 bases not matched to a gene; V was cut back by 8 bases and J by 5 bases. Germline V gene sequence: CDR1 MDHEN, CDR2 SYDVKM. For the CDR3, the DNA is TGTGCCAGCGGTCAGGGGGAGGATCAGCCCCAGCATTTT. This gives the protein CASGQGEDQPQHF.

This clone was seen only once. The chain uses TRBV4-1 and TRBJ2-6, with unresolved D. The CDR3 totals 17 residues. Trimming shortened V by 1 base and J by 1 base, and 11 bases separated the two germline ends. Germline V gene lookup returns CDR1 MGHRA and CDR2 YSYEKL. The CDR3 loop is CASSQGQAYSGANVLTF. CDR3 nucleotide sequence: TGCGCCAGCAGCCAAGGGCAGGCTTATTCTGGGGCCAACGTCCTGACTTTC.

J is TRBJ1-4 and V is TRBV20-1, with no clear D. CDR3 size: 11 residues. Germline V gene lookup returns CDR1 DFQATT and CDR2 SNEGSKA (reference sequence). Trimming shortened V by 6 bases and J by 5 bases, and 7 bases separated the two germline ends. The CDR3 protein is CSAWENEKLFF. The DNA for the CDR3 is TGCAGTGCATGGGAGAATGAAAAACTGTTTTTT.

The gene calls are TRBV7-6 and TRBJ2-5; 11 bases map to TRBD2. J was trimmed by 2 bases and V by 5 bases; bases with no gene match: 7. The CDR3 spans 16 residues. Germline V gives CDR1 SGHVS, CDR2 FNYEAQ. The CDR3 is CASSLPGLAEQETQYF. DNA for the CDR3: TGTGCCAGCAGCCTACCGGGACTAGCGGAACAAGAGACCCAGTACTTC.

This rearrangement joins TRBV7-9 to TRBJ1-1; no reliable D call. Germline V gene sequence: CDR1 SEHNR, CDR2 FQNEAQ (reference sequence). V shed 5 bases and J shed 0 bases, with 13 bases lying between them. The CDR3 is 15 amino acids. CDR3: CASSLLGRVNTEAFF. Written as DNA, the CDR3 is TGTGCCAGCAGCCTTCTAGGACGGGTGAACACTGAAGCTTTCTTT. Based on the CDR3 plus reference TRBV7-9 and TRBJ1-1, the full variable domain is DTGVSQNPRHKITKRGQNVTFRCDPISEHNRLYWYRQTLGQGPEFLTYFQNEAQLEKSRLLSDRFSAERPKGSFSTLEIQRTEQGDSAMYLCASSLLGRVNTEAFFGQGTRLTVV.

J is TRBJ1-1 and V is TRBV30, with D tentatively TRBD1 (5 bases). Germline CDR1 is GTSNPN and CDR2 is SVGIG (reference sequence). V was clipped by 3 bases and J by 1 base, with 18 bases between them. The CDR3 covers 16 residues. CDR3 DNA: TGTGCCTGGAGACCCCCGGTTAGGGGAACGAACACTGAAGCTTTCTTT. It codes for CAWRPPVRGTNTEAFF.

This clone was recorded only once. Mismatch with germline at one junction end may stem from a read error. J is TRBJ1-2 and V is TRBV10-3; D is unclear. The CDR3 is made up of 15 amino acids. Germline V CDR1 and CDR2: ENHRY, SYGVKD. CDR3: CASSYSKVGVDGYTF. CDR3 nucleotides: TGTGCCAGCAGTTACTCGAAGGTCGGTGTCGATGGCTACACCTTC.

The V call is TRBV2, the J call TRBJ1-3; 7 bases line up with TRBD1. Looked up from germline, CDR1 is SNHLY and CDR2 is FYNNEI. CDR3 length: 15 amino acids. V trimming: 7 bases; J trimming: 2 bases; junction bases outside the gene matches: 8. In nucleotides, the CDR3 is TGTGCCAGCAAACCACACAGGGGACCTGGAAACACCATATATTTT. It specifies CASKPHRGPGNTIYF.